Included here is one TCR beta chain sequence, with context. The antigen is undetermined. This specimen comes from a study of cytomegalovirus exposure and HLA in healthy donors. Overall study: Genetic ancestry analysis placed approximately 80% of the approximately 400 donors that were genotyped in the Caucasian-associated cluster.

This PCR relied on a set of 60 Vbeta primers and 13 Jbeta primers. Some clones are missing from TCRdb's copy, which holds only in-frame ones; the method was immunoSEQ multiplex PCR. The sample yields 95,000 to 100,000 clones, about 75% seen once. Findings and limits, study-wide: Later analysis identified several of the most significant clusters that appeared linked to common viral pathogens.

Trimming removed 4 bases from V and 0 bases from J; junction bases left unmatched: 3. The CDR3 consists of 15 residues. In germline, CDR1 is SQVTM, CDR2 ANQGSEA. The chain joins TRBV29-1 to TRBJ2-2, with 9 bases that match TRBD1. The material sequenced was PBMCs. This TCR derives from a middle-aged man in good health and CMV-seronegative. The DNA for the CDR3 is TGCAGCGTTGGGGACAGGGCCGCGAACACCGGGGAGCTGTTTTTT. This encodes CSVGDRAANTGELFF.